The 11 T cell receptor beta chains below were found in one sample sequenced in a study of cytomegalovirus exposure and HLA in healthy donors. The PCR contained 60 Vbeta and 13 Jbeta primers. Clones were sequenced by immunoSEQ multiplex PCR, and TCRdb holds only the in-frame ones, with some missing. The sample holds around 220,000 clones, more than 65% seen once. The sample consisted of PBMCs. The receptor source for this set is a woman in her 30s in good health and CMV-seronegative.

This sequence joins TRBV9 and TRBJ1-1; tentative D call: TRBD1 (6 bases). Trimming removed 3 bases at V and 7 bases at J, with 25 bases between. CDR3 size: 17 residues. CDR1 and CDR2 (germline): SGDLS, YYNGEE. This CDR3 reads CASSEILRGGREDEAFF. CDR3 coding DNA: TGTGCCAGCAGCGAGATCCTTAGGGGGGGAAGGGAGGATGAAGCTTTCTTT. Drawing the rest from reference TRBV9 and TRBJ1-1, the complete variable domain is DSGVTQTPKHLITATGQRVTLRCSPRSGDLSVYWYQQSLDQGLQFLIQYYNGEERAKGNILERFSAQQFPDLHSELNLSSLELGDSALYFCASSEILRGGREDEAFFGQGTRLTVV.

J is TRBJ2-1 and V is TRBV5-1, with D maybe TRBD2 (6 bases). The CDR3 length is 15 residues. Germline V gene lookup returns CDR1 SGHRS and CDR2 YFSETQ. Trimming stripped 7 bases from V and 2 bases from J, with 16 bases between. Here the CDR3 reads CASALGGAPYNEQFF. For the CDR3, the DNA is TGCGCCAGCGCCCTCGGAGGGGCCCCCTACAATGAGCAGTTCTTC.

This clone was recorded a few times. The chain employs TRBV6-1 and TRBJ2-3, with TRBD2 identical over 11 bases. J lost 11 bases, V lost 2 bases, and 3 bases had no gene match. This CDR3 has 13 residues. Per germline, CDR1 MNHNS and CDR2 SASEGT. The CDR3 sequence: CASSESGLAGQYF. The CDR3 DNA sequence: TGTGCCAGCAGTGAATCCGGACTAGCGGGGCAGTATTTT.

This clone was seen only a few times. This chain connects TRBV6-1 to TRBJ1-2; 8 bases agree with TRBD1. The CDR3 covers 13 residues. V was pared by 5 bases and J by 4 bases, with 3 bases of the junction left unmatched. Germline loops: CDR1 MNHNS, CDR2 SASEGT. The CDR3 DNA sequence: TGTGCCAGCAGTTCGCAGGGGGCCTATGGCTACACCTTC. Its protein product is CASSSQGAYGYTF.

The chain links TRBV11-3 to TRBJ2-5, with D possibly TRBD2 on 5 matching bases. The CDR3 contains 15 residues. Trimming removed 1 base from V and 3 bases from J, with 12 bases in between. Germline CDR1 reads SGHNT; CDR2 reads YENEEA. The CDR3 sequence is CASSLGAGPEETQYF. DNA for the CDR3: TGTGCCAGCAGCTTAGGGGCGGGCCCGGAAGAGACCCAGTACTTC.

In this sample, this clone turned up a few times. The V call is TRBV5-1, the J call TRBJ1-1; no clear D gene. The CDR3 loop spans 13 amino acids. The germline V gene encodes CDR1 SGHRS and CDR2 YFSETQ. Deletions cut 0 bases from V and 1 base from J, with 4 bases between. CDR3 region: CASSLGANTEAFF. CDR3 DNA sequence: TGCGCCAGCAGCTTGGGAGCGAACACTGAAGCTTTCTTT. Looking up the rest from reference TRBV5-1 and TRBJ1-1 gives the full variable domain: KAGVTQTPRYLIKTRGQQVTLSCSPISGHRSVSWYQQTPGQGLQFLFEYFSETQRNKGNFPGRFSGRQFSNSRSEMNVSTLELGDSALYLCASSLGANTEAFFGQGTRLTVV.

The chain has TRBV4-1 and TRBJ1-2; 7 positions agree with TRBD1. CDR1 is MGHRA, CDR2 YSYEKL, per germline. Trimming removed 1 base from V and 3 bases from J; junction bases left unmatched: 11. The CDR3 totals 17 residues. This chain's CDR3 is CASSQALRRGRDYGYTF. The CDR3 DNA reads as TGCGCCAGCAGCCAAGCCCTGCGGAGGGGGCGCGACTATGGCTACACCTTC.

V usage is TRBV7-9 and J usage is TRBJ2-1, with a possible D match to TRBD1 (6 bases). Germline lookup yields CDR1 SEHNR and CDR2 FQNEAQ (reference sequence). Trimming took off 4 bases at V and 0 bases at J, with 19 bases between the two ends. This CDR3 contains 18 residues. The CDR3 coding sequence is TGTGCCAGCAGCTCGACGTGGGTCAGGGGCGACTCCTACAATGAGCAGTTCTTC. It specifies CASSSTWVRGDSYNEQFF.

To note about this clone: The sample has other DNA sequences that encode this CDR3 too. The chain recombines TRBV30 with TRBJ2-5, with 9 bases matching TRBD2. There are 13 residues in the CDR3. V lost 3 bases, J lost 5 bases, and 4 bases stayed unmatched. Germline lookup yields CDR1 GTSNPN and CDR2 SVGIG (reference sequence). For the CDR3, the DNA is TGTGCCTGGAGGCGGGGGGGTACGGAGACCCAGTACTTC. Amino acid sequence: CAWRRGGTETQYF.

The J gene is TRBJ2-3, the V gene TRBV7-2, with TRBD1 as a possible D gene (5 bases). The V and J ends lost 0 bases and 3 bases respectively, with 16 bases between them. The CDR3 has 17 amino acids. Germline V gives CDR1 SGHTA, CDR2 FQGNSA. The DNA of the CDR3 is TGTGCCAGCAGCTTAGCGCAAGGGAAAGGGGATACAGATACGCAGTATTTT. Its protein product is CASSLAQGKGDTDTQYF. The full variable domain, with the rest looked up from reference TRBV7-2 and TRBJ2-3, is GAGVSQSPSNKVTEKGKDVELRCDPISGHTALYWYRQSLGQGLEFLIYFQGNSAPDKSGLPSDRFSAERTGGSVSTLTIQRTQQEDSAVYLCASSLAQGKGDTDTQYFGPGTRLTVL.

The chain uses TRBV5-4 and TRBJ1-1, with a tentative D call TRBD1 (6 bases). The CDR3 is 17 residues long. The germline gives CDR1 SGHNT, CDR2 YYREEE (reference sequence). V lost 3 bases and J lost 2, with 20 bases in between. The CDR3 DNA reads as TGTGCCAGCAGCTGGGGGCCGAGCCCCGTCCTAAACACTGAAGCTTTCTTT. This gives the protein CASSWGPSPVLNTEAFF.